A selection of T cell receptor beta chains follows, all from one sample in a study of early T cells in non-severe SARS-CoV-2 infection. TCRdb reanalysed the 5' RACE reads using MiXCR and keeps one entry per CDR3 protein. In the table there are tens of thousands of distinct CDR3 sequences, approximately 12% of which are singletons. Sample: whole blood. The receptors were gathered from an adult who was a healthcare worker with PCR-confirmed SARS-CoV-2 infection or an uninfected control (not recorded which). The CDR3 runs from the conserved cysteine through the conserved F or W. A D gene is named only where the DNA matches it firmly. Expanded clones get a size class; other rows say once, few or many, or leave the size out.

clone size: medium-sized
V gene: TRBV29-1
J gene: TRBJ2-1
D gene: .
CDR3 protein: CSAKLASNEQFF
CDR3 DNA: TGCAGCGCTAAACTAGCCAGCAATGAGCAGTTCTTC

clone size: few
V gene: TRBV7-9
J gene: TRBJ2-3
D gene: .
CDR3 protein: CASSLDPESSTDTQYF
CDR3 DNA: TGTGCCAGCAGCTTAGACCCGGAATCTAGCACAGATACGCAGTATTTT

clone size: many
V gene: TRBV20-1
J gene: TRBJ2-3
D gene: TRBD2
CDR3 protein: CSASRLAGGTDTQYF
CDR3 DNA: TGCAGTGCTAGCCGACTAGCGGGAGGCACAGATACGCAGTATTTT

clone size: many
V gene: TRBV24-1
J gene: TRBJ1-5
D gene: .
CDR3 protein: CATSDLGPAVGYSNQPQHF
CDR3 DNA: TGTGCCACCAGTGATTTGGGCCCAGCGGTTGGCTATAGCAATCAGCCCCAGCATTTT

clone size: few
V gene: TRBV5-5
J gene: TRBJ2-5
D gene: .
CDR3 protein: CASSTQVTQETQYF
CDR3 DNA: TGTGCCAGCAGCACCCAGGTTACACAAGAGACCCAGTACTTC

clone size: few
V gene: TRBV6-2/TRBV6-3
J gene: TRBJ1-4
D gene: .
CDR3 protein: CASSSRTTNEKLFF
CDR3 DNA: TGTGCCAGCAGTTCGAGGACAACTAATGAAAAACTGTTTTTT

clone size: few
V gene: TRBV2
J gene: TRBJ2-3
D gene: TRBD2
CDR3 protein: CASSRPRTGGSTDTQYF
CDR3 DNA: TGTGCCAGCAGTAGGCCCCGGACGGGGGGTAGCACAGATACGCAGTATTTT

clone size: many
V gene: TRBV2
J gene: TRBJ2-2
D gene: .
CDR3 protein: CASSEALGGANTGELFF
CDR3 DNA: TGTGCCAGCAGTGAAGCGCTCGGCGGGGCGAACACCGGGGAGCTGTTTTTT

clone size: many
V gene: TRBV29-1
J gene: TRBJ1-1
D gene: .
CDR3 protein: CSVSKGGISEAFF
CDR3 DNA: TGCAGCGTTTCGAAGGGGGGAATTTCTGAAGCTTTCTTT

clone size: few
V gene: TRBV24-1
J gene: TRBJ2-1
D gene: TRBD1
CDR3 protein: CATSDFSRAGGGNEQFF
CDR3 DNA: TGTGCCACCAGTGATTTTTCCCGGGCAGGGGGCGGGAATGAGCAGTTCTTC

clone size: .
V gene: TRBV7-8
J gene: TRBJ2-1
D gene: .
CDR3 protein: CASLGRADFGNEQFF
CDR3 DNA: TGTGCCAGCCTGGGCAGGGCGGATTTTGGCAATGAGCAGTTCTTC

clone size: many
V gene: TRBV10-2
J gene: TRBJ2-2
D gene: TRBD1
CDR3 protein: CASMGQSYGELFF
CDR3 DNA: TGCGCCAGCATGGGACAGTCGTACGGGGAGCTGTTTTTT

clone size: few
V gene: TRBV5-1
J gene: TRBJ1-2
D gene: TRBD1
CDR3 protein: CASSLERDSYGYTF
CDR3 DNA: TGCGCCAGCAGCTTGGAACGGGACAGCTATGGCTACACCTTC

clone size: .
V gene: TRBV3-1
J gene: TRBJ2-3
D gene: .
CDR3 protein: CASSQDVGGSTDTQYF
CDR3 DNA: TGTGCCAGCAGCCAAGATGTGGGGGGCAGCACAGATACGCAGTATTTT

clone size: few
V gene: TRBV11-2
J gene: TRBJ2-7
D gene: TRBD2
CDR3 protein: CASSLGTSRPNEQYF
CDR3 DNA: TGTGCCAGCAGCTTGGGGACTAGCCGCCCAAACGAGCAGTACTTC

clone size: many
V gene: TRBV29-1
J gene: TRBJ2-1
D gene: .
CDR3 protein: CSVEDKVNEQFF
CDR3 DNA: TGCAGCGTTGAAGATAAGGTCAATGAGCAGTTCTTC

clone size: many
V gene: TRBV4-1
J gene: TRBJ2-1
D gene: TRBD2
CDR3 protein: CASSHVGGIEQFF
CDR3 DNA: TGCGCCAGCAGCCACGTGGGAGGGATCGAGCAGTTCTTC

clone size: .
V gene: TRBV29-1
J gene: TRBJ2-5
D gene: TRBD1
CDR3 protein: CSISGTGAKETQYF
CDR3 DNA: TGCAGCATCTCCGGGACAGGGGCCAAAGAGACCCAGTACTTC